One T cell receptor beta chain is described in this entry. Its antigen is not identified. This specimen comes from a study of PD-L1 blockade in urothelial cancer. The wider study: Every 3 weeks, patients received intravenous atezolizumab 1,200 mg, beginning 2014. Men with urothelial cancer arising in the bladder made up most of the roughly 29 patients. Findings and caveats of the study: Lower pretreatment blood TCR clonality, under the median, predicted better survival, researchers reported.

The data were produced by immunoSEQ multiplex PCR, yet TCRdb's version contains in-frame clones alone and is incomplete. This repertoire shows 90,000 or so clones, 90% found once; its top ten account for 1.6%. This CDR3 comprises 14 residues. CDR1 and CDR2 from the germline V gene are SGHRS and YFSETQ. The V segment lost 5 bases and the J segment 3 bases; nucleotides outside the gene matches: 6. Noted time point: pretreatment peripheral blood. Sequencing used PBMCs, obtained around atezolizumab (anti-PD-L1) treatment. This TCR was sampled from a man aged 55 to 69 with urothelial cancer. The chain couples TRBV5-1 to TRBJ2-5; TRBD1 aligns across 8 bases. Here the CDR3 DNA reads TGCGCCAGCAGAATTGGACAGGGAAAAGAGACCCAGTACTTC. Its protein is CASRIGQGKETQYF.